The next 9 T cell receptor beta chains were all read from a single sample in a study of monozygotic twins with inflammatory bowel disease. TCRdb re-analyzed the 5' RACE reads; it lists each CDR3 protein once, without DNA. In total, the table holds 150,000 or so distinct CDR3 sequences. Sequencing input: blood. The origin of the receptors is a human donor with ulcerative colitis or Crohn's disease, or a healthy co-twin of an affected twin (not recorded which).

The rearrangement links TRBV4-1 to TRBJ1-2; TCRdb proposes TRBD1, but this gene call is untestable without DNA. Germline CDR1 is MGHRA and CDR2 is YSYEKL. This CDR3 is 16 amino acids long. The CDR3 loop is CASSPWPGGQGNGYTF.

V usage is TRBV28 and J usage is TRBJ2-7. This CDR3 is 12 amino acids long. Germline loops: CDR1 MDHEN, CDR2 SYDVKM. CDR3 sequence: CASSLSFYEQYF.

This chain uses TRBV6-2 or TRBV6-3 with TRBJ2-7; the D call of TRBD1 rests on TCRdb alone, since no DNA is present to check it. Germline lookup yields CDR1 MNHEY and CDR2 SVGEGT. The CDR3 runs to 16 residues. CDR3 residues: CASSYPPGTVGYEQYF.

The chain recombines TRBV20-1 with TRBJ2-2. The CDR3 spans 16 residues. Germline V CDR1 and CDR2: DFQATT, SNEGSKA (reference sequence). CDR3: CSARISSLIAPGELFF.

The chain links TRBV5-1 to TRBJ2-7; TCRdb picks TRBD2, but there is no DNA to check that call. This CDR3 has 15 amino acids. The germline gives CDR1 SGHRS, CDR2 YFSETQ. The CDR3 sequence is CASTQAGEGPYEQYF.

The V gene is TRBV28, the J gene TRBJ1-6; TCRdb lists TRBD1, though no DNA is available to test this call. Germline lookup yields CDR1 MDHEN and CDR2 SYDVKM. The CDR3 sequence is 14 residues long. The CDR3 loop reads CASTWTGYNSPLHF.

The chain combines TRBV20-1 with TRBJ2-7; the D gene TCRdb calls, TRBD1, cannot be checked with no DNA. Germline loops: CDR1 DFQATT, CDR2 SNEGSKA (reference sequence). This CDR3 contains 12 residues. This chain's CDR3 is CSARTDSYEQYF.

The chain has TRBV27 and TRBJ2-7; with no DNA, the TCRdb D assignment of TRBD1 cannot be verified. Germline V gives CDR1 MNHEY, CDR2 SMNVEV (reference sequence). CDR3 length: 15 amino acids. CDR3 amino acids: CASSARDRAHYEQYF.

The chain has TRBV4-1 and TRBJ2-1. Germline loops: CDR1 MGHRA, CDR2 YSYEKL. The CDR3 sequence is 16 residues long. This chain's CDR3 is CASSQERRRSYNEQFF.